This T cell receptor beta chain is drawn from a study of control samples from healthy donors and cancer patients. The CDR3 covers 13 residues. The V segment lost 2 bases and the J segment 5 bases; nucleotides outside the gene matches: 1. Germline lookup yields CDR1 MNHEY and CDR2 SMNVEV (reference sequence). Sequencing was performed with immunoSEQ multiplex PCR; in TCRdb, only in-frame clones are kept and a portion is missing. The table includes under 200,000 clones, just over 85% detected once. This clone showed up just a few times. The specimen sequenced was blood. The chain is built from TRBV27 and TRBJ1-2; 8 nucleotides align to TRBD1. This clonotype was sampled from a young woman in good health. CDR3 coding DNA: TGTGCCAGCAGTTTAGGACAGGGTTATGGCTACACCTTC. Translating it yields CASSLGQGYGYTF.